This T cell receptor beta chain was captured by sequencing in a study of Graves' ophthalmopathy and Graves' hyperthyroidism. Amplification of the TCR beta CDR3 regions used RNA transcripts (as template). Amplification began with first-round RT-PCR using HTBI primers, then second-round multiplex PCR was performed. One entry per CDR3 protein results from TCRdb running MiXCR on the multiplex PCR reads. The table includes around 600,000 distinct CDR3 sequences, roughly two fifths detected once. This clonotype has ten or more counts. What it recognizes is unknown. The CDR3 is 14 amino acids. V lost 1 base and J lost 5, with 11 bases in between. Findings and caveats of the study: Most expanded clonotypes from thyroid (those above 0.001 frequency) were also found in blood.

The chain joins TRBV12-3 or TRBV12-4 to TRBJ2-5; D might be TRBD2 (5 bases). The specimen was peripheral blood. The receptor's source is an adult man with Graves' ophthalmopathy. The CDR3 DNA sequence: TGTGCCAGCAGTTTAGGGTCGGGAAGGGAGACCCAGTACTTC. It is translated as CASSLGSGRETQYF.